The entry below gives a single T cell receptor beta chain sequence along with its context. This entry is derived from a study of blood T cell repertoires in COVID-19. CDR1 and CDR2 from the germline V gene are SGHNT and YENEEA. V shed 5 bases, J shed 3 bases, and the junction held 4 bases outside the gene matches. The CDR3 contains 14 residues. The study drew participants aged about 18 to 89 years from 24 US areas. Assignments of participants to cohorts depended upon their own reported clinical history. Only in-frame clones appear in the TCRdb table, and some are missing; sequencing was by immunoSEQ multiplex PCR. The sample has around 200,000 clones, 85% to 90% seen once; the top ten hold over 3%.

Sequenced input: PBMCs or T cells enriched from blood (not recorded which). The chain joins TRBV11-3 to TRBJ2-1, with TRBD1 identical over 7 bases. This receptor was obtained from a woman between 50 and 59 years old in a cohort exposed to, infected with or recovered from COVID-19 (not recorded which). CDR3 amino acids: CASSRRDSYNEQFF. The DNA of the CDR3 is TGTGCCAGCAGCCGCCGGGACAGCTACAATGAGCAGTTCTTC.